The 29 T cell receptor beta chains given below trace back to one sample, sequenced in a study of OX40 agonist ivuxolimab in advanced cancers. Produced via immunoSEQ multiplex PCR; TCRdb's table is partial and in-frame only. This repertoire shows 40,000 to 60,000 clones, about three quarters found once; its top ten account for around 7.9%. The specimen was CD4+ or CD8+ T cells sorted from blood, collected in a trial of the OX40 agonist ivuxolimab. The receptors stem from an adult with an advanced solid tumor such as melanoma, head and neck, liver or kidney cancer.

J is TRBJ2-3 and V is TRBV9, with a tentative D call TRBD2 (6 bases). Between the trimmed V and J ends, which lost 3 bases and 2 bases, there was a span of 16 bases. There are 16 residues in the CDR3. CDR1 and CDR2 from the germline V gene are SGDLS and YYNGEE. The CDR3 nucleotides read TGTGCCAGCAGCGCCCTTGCGGGACCCCCCACAGATACGCAGTATTTT. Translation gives CASSALAGPPTDTQYF.

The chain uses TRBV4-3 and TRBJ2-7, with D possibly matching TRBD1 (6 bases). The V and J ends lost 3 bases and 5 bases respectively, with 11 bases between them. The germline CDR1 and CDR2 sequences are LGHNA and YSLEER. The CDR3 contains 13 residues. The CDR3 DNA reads TGCGCCAGCAGCCACCCACAGGGTAACGAGCAGTACTTC. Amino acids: CASSHPQGNEQYF.

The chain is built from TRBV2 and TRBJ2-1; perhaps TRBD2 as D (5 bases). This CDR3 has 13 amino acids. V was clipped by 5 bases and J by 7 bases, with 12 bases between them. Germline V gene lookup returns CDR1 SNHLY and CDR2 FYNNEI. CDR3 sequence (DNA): TGTGCCAGCAGTATAGATACGGGGAATGAGCAGTTCTTC. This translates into CASSIDTGNEQFF.

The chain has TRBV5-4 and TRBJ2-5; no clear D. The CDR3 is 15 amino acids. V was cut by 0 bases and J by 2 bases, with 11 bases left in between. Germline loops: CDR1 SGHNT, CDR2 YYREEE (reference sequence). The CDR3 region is CASSLEALSQETQYF. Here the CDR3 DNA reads TGTGCCAGCAGCTTGGAGGCCTTGAGTCAAGAGACCCAGTACTTC.

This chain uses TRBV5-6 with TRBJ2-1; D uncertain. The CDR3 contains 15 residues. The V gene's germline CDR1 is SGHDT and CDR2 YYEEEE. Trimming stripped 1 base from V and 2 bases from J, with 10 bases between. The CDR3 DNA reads TGTGCCAGCAGCTTGACGGAGAAAACCTACAATGAGCAGTTCTTC. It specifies CASSLTEKTYNEQFF. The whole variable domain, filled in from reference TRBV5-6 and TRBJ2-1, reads DAGVTQSPTHLIKTRGQQVTLRCSPKSGHDTVSWYQQALGQGPQFIFQYYEEEERQRGNFPDRFSGHQFPNYSSELNVNALLLGDSALYLCASSLTEKTYNEQFFGPGTRLTVL.

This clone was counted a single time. CDR3 protein: CASSQDLARRQYF. The CDR3 DNA reads as TGTGCCAGCAGCCAAGATCTTGCCAGACGGCAGTACTTC. The J gene is TRBJ2-7, the V gene TRBV14; no clear D. Germline values: CDR1 SGHDN, CDR2 FVKESK. This CDR3 contains 13 residues. V lost 0 bases and J 9 bases, leaving 12 bases between the germline ends.

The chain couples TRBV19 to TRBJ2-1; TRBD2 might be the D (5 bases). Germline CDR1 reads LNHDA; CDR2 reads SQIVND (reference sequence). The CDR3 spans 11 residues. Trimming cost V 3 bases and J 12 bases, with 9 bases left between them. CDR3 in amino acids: CASSIAGMQFF. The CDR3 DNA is TGTGCCAGTAGTATCGCCGGGATGCAGTTCTTC.

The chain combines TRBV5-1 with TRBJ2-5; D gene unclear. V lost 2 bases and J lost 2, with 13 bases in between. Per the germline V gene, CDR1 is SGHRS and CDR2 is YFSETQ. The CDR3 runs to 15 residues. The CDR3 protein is CASSFVAVGQETQYF. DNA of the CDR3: TGCGCCAGCAGCTTCGTCGCAGTGGGGCAAGAGACCCAGTACTTC.

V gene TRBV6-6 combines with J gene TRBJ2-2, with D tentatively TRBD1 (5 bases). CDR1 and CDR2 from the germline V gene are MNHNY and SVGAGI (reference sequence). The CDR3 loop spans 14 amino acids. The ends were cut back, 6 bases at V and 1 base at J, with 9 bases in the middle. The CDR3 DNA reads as TGTGCCAGCAGAAGAGACAGGAACACCGGGGAGCTGTTTTTT. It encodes CASRRDRNTGELFF.

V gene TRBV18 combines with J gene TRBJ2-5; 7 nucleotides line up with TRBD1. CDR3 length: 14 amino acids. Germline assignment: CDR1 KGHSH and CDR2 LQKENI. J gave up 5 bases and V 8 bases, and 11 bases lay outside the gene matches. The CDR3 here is CASRIRDRSETQYF. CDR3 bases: TGTGCCAGCCGAATAAGGGACAGATCGGAGACCCAGTACTTC.

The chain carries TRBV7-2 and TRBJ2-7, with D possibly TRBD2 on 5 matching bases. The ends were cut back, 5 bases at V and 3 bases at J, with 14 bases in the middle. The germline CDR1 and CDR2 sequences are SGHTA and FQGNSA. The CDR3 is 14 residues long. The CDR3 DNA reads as TGTGCCAGCAGCACCAGCGGAATAAACTACGAGCAGTACTTC. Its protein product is CASSTSGINYEQYF.

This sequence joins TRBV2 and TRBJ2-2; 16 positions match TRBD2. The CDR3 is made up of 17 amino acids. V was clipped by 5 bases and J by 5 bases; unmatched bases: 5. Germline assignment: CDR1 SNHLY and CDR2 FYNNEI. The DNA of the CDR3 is TGTGCCAGCAGTCCCTCGGGACTAGCGGGAGGGACCGGGGAGCTGTTTTTT. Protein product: CASSPSGLAGGTGELFF.

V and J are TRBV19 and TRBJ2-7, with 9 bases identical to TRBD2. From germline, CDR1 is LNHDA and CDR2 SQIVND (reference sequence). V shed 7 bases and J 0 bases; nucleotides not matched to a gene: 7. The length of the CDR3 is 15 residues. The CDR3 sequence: CASNGKREDSYEQYF. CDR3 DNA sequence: TGTGCCAGTAACGGGAAGCGGGAGGACTCCTACGAGCAGTACTTC.

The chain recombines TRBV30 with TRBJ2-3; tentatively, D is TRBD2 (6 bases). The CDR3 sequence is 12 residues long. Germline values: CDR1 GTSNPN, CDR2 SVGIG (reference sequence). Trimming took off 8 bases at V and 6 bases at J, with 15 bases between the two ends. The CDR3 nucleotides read TGTGCCGGGACTTTCACTGGTGATACGCAGTATTTT. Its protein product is CAGTFTGDTQYF.

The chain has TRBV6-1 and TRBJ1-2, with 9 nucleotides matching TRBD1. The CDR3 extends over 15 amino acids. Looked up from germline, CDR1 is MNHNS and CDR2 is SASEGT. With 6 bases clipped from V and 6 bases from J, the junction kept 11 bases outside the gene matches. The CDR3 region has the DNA TGTGCCAGCAGAACCACCGGGACAGGGTCGCATGGCTACACCTTC. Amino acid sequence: CASRTTGTGSHGYTF.

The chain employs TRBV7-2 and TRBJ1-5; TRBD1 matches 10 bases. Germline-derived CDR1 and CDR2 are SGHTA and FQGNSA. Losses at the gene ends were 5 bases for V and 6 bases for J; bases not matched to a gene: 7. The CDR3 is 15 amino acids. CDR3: CASSATGGPGQPQHF. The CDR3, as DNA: TGTGCCAGCAGCGCGACAGGGGGCCCCGGTCAGCCCCAGCATTTT.

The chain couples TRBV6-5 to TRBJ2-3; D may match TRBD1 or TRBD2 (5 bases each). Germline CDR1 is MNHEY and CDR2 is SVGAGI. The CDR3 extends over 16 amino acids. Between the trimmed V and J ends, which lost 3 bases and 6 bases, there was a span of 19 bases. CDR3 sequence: CASSYFGGRLGDTQYF. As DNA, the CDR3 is TGTGCCAGCAGTTATTTTGGGGGACGGCTAGGGGATACGCAGTATTTT.

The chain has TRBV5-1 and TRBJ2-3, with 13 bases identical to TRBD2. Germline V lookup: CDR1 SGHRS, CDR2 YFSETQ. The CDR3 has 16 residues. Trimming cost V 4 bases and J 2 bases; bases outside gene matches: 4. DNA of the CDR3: TGCGCCAGCAGCGTGGGACTAGCGGGAACCACAGATACGCAGTATTTT. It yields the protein CASSVGLAGTTDTQYF.

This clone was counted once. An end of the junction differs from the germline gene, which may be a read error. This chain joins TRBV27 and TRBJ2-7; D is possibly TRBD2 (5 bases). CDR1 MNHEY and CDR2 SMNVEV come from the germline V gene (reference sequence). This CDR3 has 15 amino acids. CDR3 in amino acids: CASSLNPVALYEQCF. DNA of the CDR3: TGTGCCAGCAGTTTAAATCCTGTAGCGCTCTACGAGCAGTGCTTC.

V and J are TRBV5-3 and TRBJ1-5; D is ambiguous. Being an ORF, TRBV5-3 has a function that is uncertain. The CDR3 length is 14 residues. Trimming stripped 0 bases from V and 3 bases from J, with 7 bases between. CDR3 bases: TGTGCCAGAAGCTTGGAAGGCTTCAATCAGCCCCAGCATTTT. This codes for CARSLEGFNQPQHF.

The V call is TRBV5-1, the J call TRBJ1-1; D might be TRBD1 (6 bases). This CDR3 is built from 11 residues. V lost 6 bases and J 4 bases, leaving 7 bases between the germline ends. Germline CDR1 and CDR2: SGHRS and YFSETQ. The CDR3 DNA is TGCGCCAGCAAGGGGGGCACTGAAGCTTTCTTT. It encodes CASKGGTEAFF.

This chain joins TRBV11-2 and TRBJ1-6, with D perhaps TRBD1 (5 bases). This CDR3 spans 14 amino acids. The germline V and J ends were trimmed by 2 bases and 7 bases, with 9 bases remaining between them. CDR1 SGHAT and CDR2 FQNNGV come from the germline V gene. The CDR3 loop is CASSLPGLNSPLHF. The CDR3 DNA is TGTGCCAGCAGCTTACCGGGACTAAATTCACCCCTCCACTTT.

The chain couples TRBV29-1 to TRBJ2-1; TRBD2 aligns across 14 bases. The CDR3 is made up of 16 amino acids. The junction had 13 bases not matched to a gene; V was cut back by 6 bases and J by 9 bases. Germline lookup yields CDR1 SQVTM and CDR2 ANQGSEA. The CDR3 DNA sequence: TGCAGCGTAACCCCAGGACTAGCGGGAGGAATCGGTGAGCAGTTCTTC. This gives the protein CSVTPGLAGGIGEQFF.

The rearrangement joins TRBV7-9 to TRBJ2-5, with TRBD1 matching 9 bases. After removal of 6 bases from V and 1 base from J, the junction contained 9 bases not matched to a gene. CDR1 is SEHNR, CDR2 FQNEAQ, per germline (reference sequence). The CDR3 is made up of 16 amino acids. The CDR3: CASRLDPGQGQETQYF. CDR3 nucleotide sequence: TGTGCCAGCAGACTCGATCCGGGACAGGGCCAAGAGACCCAGTACTTC. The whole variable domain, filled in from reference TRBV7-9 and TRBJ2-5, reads DTGVSQNPRHKITKRGQNVTFRCDPISEHNRLYWYRQTLGQGPEFLTYFQNEAQLEKSRLLSDRFSAERPKGSFSTLEIQRTEQGDSAMYLCASRLDPGQGQETQYFGPGTRLLVL.

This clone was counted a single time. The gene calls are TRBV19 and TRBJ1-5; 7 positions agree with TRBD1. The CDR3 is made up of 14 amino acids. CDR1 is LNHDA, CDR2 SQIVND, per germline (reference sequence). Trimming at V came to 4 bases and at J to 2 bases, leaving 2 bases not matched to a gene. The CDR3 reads CASSRGGGNQPQHF. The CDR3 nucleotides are TGTGCCAGTAGTAGAGGGGGCGGCAATCAGCCCCAGCATTTT.

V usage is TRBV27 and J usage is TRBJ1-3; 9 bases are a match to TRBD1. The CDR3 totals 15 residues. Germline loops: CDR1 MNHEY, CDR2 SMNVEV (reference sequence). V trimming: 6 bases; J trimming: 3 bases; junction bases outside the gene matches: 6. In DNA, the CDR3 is TGTGCCAGCAGCCCACAGGGGGCTTATGGAAACACCATATATTTT. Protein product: CASSPQGAYGNTIYF.

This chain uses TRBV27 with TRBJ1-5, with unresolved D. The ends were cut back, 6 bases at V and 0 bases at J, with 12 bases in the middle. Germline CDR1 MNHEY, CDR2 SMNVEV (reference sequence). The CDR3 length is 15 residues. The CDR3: CASSRYENSNQPQHF. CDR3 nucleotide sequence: TGTGCCAGCAGCCGGTACGAGAATAGCAATCAGCCCCAGCATTTT.

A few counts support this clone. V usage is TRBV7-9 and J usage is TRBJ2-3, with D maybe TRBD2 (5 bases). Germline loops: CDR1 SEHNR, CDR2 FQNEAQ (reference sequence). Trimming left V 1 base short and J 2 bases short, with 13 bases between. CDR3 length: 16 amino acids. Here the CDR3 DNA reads TGTGCCAGCAGCTTAGGAGCAAGCGGATACACAGATACGCAGTATTTT. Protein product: CASSLGASGYTDTQYF.

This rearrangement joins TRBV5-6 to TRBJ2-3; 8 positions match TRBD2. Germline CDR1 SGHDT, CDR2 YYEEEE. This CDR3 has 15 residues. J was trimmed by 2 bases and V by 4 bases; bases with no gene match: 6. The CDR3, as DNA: TGTGCCAGCAGCGGGGGCGGGAGGTACACAGATACGCAGTATTTT. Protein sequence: CASSGGGRYTDTQYF.